This T cell receptor beta chain was observed in a study of cytomegalovirus exposure and HLA in healthy donors (dated 2017 in TCRdb). Looking at the study overall: According to a later analysis, the 120 or so validation repertoires were produced on the same platform as the approximately 600 repertoires of the first cohort. The study aimed to test whether cataloging public T cell receptors could reveal signatures of past pathogen exposure. A separate validation cohort of roughly 120 different subjects was used in addition to the roughly 720-subject first cohort. High-throughput TCR immunosequencing, statistical association of individual TCRs with disease status, and machine learning were combined to predict cytomegalovirus infection status. General conclusions and limits of the study: According to the authors, the approach could potentially be generalized to other disease states and immunological phenotypes. All 120 or so repertoires were used to score co-occurrence in the validation cohort in a later analysis, because that analysis had no HLA typing for the cohort. In vitro tests confirmed that a few of the cytomegalovirus-associated TCR beta chains recognize cytomegalovirus antigens. A later analysis found that TCRs clustered in the first cohort also tended to co-occur in the 120 validation repertoires, with 94% of cluster scores above 0. While some public TCRs were present in many individuals, most TCR sequences turned up only very rarely across donors. The classifier was reported to diagnose cytomegalovirus status with high specificity and sensitivity in both the original and validation cohorts. A total of around 150 TCR beta chains were listed by the study as associated with cytomegalovirus.

Separate from the roughly 700-subject first cohort, the validation cohort of over 90 subjects was the group to which the donors belonged. The CDR3 goes from the cysteine to the phenylalanine over 16 residues. Only the CDR3 region is kept as DNA, spanning 48 bases read in frame from base 1. V ends up 7 bases short and J 7 bases short, with an unmatched junction base count of 11. The germline V gene supplies CDR1 LGHNA and CDR2 YNFKEQ. Receptor amplification or capture employed the immunoSEQ multiplex PCR assay. Regarding the original processing steps: A statistical classification framework was developed to diagnose cytomegalovirus status using the catalog of TCR beta chain sequences. The immuneACCESS repertoire file appears here via TCRdb, limited to in-frame rearrangements. These files lack a portion of the clones; in checked studies, under half of the deficit traces to unresolved V genes, and the cause of the others is not known. V and J calls and clone size are those listed in that table; D and trimming were worked out from the DNA. Across this sample there are roughly 50,000 clones, with roughly nine tenths seen only once. Of the sample, approximately 1% falls within the top ten clones.

Concerning this clone itself: Its target antigen remains unknown. The input lacks base qualities; no much larger clone sits a single base away.

The specimen was PBMCs. The chain is made from TRBV4-2 and TRBJ2-2, with 11 junctional bases fitting TRBD2. The clonotype comes from a man in his late teens or twenties in good health and CMV-seronegative. CDR3 reads: CASTRYLAGGNGELFF. DNA sequence: TGTGCCAGCACCCGATACTTAGCGGGAGGGAACGGGGAGCTGTTTTTT.